Presented here are 31 T cell receptor beta chains from one specimen sequenced in a study of blood T cell repertoires in COVID-19 (dated by TCRdb to 2018 to 2020). Library creation used the immunoSEQ multiplex PCR assay. As stored in TCRdb, this immuneACCESS dataset retains in-frame rearrangements with V and J assigned. A fraction of the clones does not appear; measured against another copy, unresolved V genes explain less than half of the discrepancy, and the remainder lacks a known reason. The sample records about 160,000 clones, 75% to 85% of which are singletons. The leading ten clones occupy 4.5% to 7.5% of the sample. Input material: PBMCs or T cells enriched from blood (not recorded which). These receptors were obtained from a man aged 35 to 55 who had recovered from COVID-19.

The chain combines TRBV5-1 with TRBJ1-2, with unresolved D. The CDR3 consists of 17 residues. Germline loops: CDR1 SGHRS, CDR2 YFSETQ. V was shortened by 6 bases and J by 3 bases, with 24 bases between the two germline ends. The CDR3, as DNA: TGCGCCAGCAAGAGGTTAGAGCCCCCCATGGAGGACTATGGCTACACCTTC. Amino acid sequence: CASKRLEPPMEDYGYTF. Variable domain in full (rest from reference TRBV5-1 and TRBJ1-2): KAGVTQTPRYLIKTRGQQVTLSCSPISGHRSVSWYQQTPGQGLQFLFEYFSETQRNKGNFPGRFSGRQFSNSRSEMNVSTLELGDSALYLCASKRLEPPMEDYGYTFGSGTRLTVV.

V and J are TRBV7-8 and TRBJ2-7, with 10 bases fitting TRBD1. The CDR3 runs 17 residues. V dropped 5 bases and J dropped 5; count of bases not matched to a gene: 15. Germline values: CDR1 SGHVS, CDR2 FQNEAQ. The CDR3 DNA reads TGTGCCAGCAGCGGAACATTACTGGACAGGGGGTTCAACGAGCAGTACTTC. It specifies CASSGTLLDRGFNEQYF.

The chain combines TRBV20-1 with TRBJ1-2; D remains unclear. The length of the CDR3 is 10 residues. Germline loops: CDR1 DFQATT, CDR2 SNEGSKA (reference sequence). The V end was cut by 4 bases, the J end by 3 bases, with 3 bases between. CDR3 coding DNA: TGCAGTGCTACGGACTATGGCTACACCTTC. It yields the protein CSATDYGYTF.

Note on this clone: Other DNA variants within this sample encode the same CDR3. CDR3 bases: TGTGCCAGCAGCCAAGGACAGGTCGGAAGCAATCAGCCCCAGCATTTT. Translating gives CASSQGQVGSNQPQHF. This chain joins TRBV3-1 (or the pseudogene TRBV3-2) and TRBJ1-5, with D possibly being TRBD1 (6 bases). Germline V gene data show CDR1 as LGHDT and CDR2 as YNNKEL (reference sequence). CDR3 length equals 16 residues. V was pared by 1 base and J by 1 base, with 11 bases between.

The chain carries TRBV3-1 (or the pseudogene TRBV3-2) and TRBJ1-3; D might be TRBD1 (5 bases). The V end was cut by 2 bases, the J end by 7 bases, with 12 bases between. The germline CDR1 and CDR2 sequences are LGHDT and YNNKEL (reference sequence). This CDR3 has 14 residues. The CDR3 DNA sequence: TGTGCCAGCAGCCAACCGGAGGGGAGGAACACCATATATTTT. Protein sequence: CASSQPEGRNTIYF.

Many counts were recorded for this clone. This sequence joins TRBV6-5 and TRBJ1-2; possible D gene TRBD1, 5 bases. The V gene's germline CDR1 is MNHEY and CDR2 SVGAGI. This CDR3 is built from 12 residues. The V and J ends lost 7 bases and 7 bases respectively, with 13 bases between them. The CDR3 loop is CASTGLKFGYTF. CDR3 DNA sequence: TGTGCCAGCACAGGGCTAAAATTTGGCTACACCTTC.

The chain recombines TRBV29-1 with TRBJ1-1; a possible D gene is TRBD1 (5 bases). The germline CDR1 and CDR2 sequences are SQVTM and ANQGSEA. This CDR3 region has 13 residues. Trimming cost V 1 base and J 4 bases, with 10 bases left between them. In DNA, the CDR3 is TGCAGCGTTGAAGTCGGGGGTGGCACTGAAGCTTTCTTT. Amino acids: CSVEVGGGTEAFF.

The chain uses TRBV7-9 and TRBJ1-2; 8 bases agree with TRBD1. Germline CDR1 and CDR2: SEHNR and FQNEAQ (reference sequence). CDR3 length equals 17 residues. Germline trimming cut 2 bases from V and 5 bases from J; bases unmatched to any gene: 13. The CDR3 loop reads CASSLYLLAGGRYGYTF. CDR3 coding DNA: TGTGCCAGCAGCTTATACCTGTTGGCAGGGGGCAGGTATGGCTACACCTTC.

V gene TRBV6-6 combines with J gene TRBJ1-1, with TRBD1 as a possible D gene (5 bases). The CDR3 contains 10 residues. Trimming stripped 7 bases from V and 9 bases from J, with 9 bases between. Germline loops: CDR1 MNHNY, CDR2 SVGAGI (reference sequence). Written as DNA, the CDR3 is TGTGCCAGCATGGGGCCGAAAGCTTTCTTT. Amino acids: CASMGPKAFF.

As DNA, the CDR3 is TGTGCCAGCAGCCAAGACAGTCATCAGCCCCAGCATTTT. Its protein is CASSQDSHQPQHF. This chain connects TRBV14 to TRBJ1-5; no clear D. CDR1 is SGHDN, CDR2 FVKESK, per germline. CDR3 size: 13 residues. Trimming removed 0 bases from V and 5 bases from J, with 5 bases in between. The variable domain in full, with the rest retrieved from reference TRBV14 and TRBJ1-5, is EAGVTQFPSHSVIEKGQTVTLRCDPISGHDNLYWYRRVMGKEIKFLLHFVKESKQDESGMPNNRFLAERTGGTYSTLKVQPAELEDSGVYFCASSQDSHQPQHFGDGTRLSIL.

This sequence joins TRBV5-1 and TRBJ2-5; weak D call: TRBD1 (5 bases). The CDR3 sequence is 14 residues long. V was trimmed by 2 bases and J by 2 bases, leaving 10 bases between them. Germline assignment: CDR1 SGHRS and CDR2 YFSETQ. CDR3 nucleotide sequence: TGCGCCAGCAGCTTAAACACAGGACAAGAGACCCAGTACTTC. Residues: CASSLNTGQETQYF.

The chain employs TRBV6-5 and TRBJ1-6; possible D gene TRBD1, 6 bases. CDR1 MNHEY and CDR2 SVGAGI come from the germline V gene. This CDR3 is 15 amino acids long. V gave up 0 bases and J gave up 10 bases, with 13 bases separating them. CDR3: CASSYSTGIKSPLHF. CDR3 bases: TGTGCCAGCAGTTACTCGACAGGTATCAAGTCACCCCTCCACTTT.

This clone was observed once. V is TRBV5-6 and J is TRBJ1-5; 7 bases are shared with TRBD1. Looked up from germline, CDR1 is SGHDT and CDR2 is YYEEEE. Unmatched junction bases numbered 4, after V lost 4 bases and J lost 0 bases. The CDR3 loop spans 15 amino acids. The CDR3 protein is CASSTGQISNQPQHF. CDR3 nucleotides: TGTGCCAGCAGCACGGGACAGATTAGCAATCAGCCCCAGCATTTT.

The chain is built from TRBV3-1 (or the pseudogene TRBV3-2) and TRBJ2-2; D is unresolved. Germline-derived CDR1 and CDR2 are LGHDT and YNNKEL (reference sequence). Trimming took 6 bases from V and 4 from J, leaving 12 bases between them. The CDR3 spans 14 residues. In DNA form, the CDR3 reads TGTGCCAGCAGGCCGTCGGTCCCCACCGGGGAGCTGTTTTTT. Translation: CASRPSVPTGELFF.

In this sample, this clone turned up once. V and J are TRBV19 and TRBJ2-5, with D possibly matching TRBD1 (6 bases). The CDR3 contains 13 residues. CDR1 and CDR2 from the germline V gene are LNHDA and SQIVND (reference sequence). V gave up 9 bases and J gave up 5 bases, with 16 bases separating them. This chain's CDR3 is CASLMTGQETQYF. In DNA, the CDR3 is TGTGCCAGCCTGATGACAGGACAGGAGACCCAGTACTTC.

In its sample, this clone was seen once. CDR3 DNA sequence: TGTGCCAGCAGCTCCTCCCGAAGCAGGGCGGAGACCCAGTACTTC. Protein: CASSSSRSRAETQYF. The rearrangement uses TRBV13 and TRBJ2-5; D is perhaps TRBD1 (5 bases). The CDR3 is 15 amino acids. V gave up 4 bases and J gave up 5 bases, with 17 bases separating them. Germline loops: CDR1 PRHDT, CDR2 FYEKMQ (reference sequence).

This chain joins TRBV10-3 and TRBJ1-1; D is ambiguous. The CDR3 spans 15 residues. V dropped 0 bases and J dropped 0 bases, with 8 bases sitting between them. The germline V gene has CDR1 ENHRY and CDR2 SYGVKD. The CDR3 protein is CAISESGGMNTEAFF. The CDR3 coding sequence is TGTGCCATCAGTGAGTCGGGAGGGATGAACACTGAAGCTTTCTTT.

The chain is built from TRBV12-3 or TRBV12-4 and TRBJ2-3, with D perhaps TRBD2 (5 bases). This CDR3 comprises 12 residues. With 3 bases removed from V and 8 bases from J, the gap between germline ends came to 9 bases. The CDR3 sequence: CASSFRRGTQYF. The CDR3 DNA reads TGTGCCAGCAGTTTTAGACGGGGTACGCAGTATTTT.

The chain combines TRBV6-1 with TRBJ1-1; D is uncertain. V dropped 8 bases and J dropped 5 bases, with 9 bases sitting between them. CDR3 length: 11 residues. Germline V lookup: CDR1 MNHNS, CDR2 SASEGT. The CDR3 DNA sequence: TGTGCCAGCGTGAGGGTGACTGAAGCTTTCTTT. Amino acids: CASVRVTEAFF.

The chain carries TRBV6-1 and TRBJ2-3; the match to TRBD2 covers 7 bases. V gave up 2 bases and J gave up 6 bases; unmatched junction bases: 5. In germline, CDR1 is MNHNS, CDR2 SASEGT. The CDR3 is 14 amino acids. Here the CDR3 reads CASSEQRGGDTQYF. The CDR3 DNA reads as TGTGCCAGCAGTGAACAGCGGGGCGGTGATACGCAGTATTTT.

The CDR3 loop is CASSLREGGEKLFF. DNA of the CDR3: TGTGCCAGCAGTTTAAGAGAGGGAGGAGAAAAACTGTTTTTT. The chain links TRBV27 to TRBJ1-4; D unclear. The V end was cut by 2 bases, the J end by 8 bases, with 12 bases between. The germline V gene has CDR1 MNHEY and CDR2 SMNVEV (reference sequence). This CDR3 region has 14 residues.

The genes are TRBV19 and TRBJ2-1; maybe TRBD2 (5 bases). V lost 1 base to trimming and J lost 9 bases, with 16 bases between them. From germline, CDR1 is LNHDA and CDR2 SQIVND (reference sequence). CDR3 length: 15 amino acids. CDR3 loop: CASSIGRLAQAEQFF. The CDR3 DNA follows: TGTGCCAGTAGTATAGGTCGCCTAGCTCAGGCTGAGCAGTTCTTC.

CDR3 region: CASSAGLAGVHNEQFF. CDR3 nucleotide sequence: TGTGCCAGCAGCGCGGGACTAGCGGGGGTCCACAATGAGCAGTTCTTC. This chain connects TRBV5-4 to TRBJ2-1; the match to TRBD2 covers 14 bases. With 4 bases clipped from V and 5 bases from J, the junction kept 5 bases outside the gene matches. CDR1 SGHNT and CDR2 YYREEE come from the germline V gene (reference sequence). The CDR3 runs 16 residues.

The J gene is TRBJ2-3, the V gene TRBV7-2; 10 bases agree with TRBD2. The length of the CDR3 is 16 residues. The V and J ends lost 2 bases and 5 bases, in that order; junction bases with no gene match: 7. CDR1 is SGHTA and CDR2 is FQGNSA in the germline V gene. The CDR3 region is CASSLRPLAGVDTQYF. The CDR3 nucleotides read TGTGCCAGCAGCTTAAGACCCCTAGCGGGGGTAGATACGCAGTATTTT.

The chain employs TRBV30 and TRBJ2-5, with D unresolved. The germline V and J ends were trimmed by 0 bases and 1 base, with 12 bases remaining between them. The CDR3 length is 15 residues. Germline CDR1 reads GTSNPN; CDR2 reads SVGIG (reference sequence). DNA of the CDR3: TGTGCCTGGAGTGTACCGAGGCTGTCCCAAGAGACCCAGTACTTC. It encodes CAWSVPRLSQETQYF.

This clone was detected a few times. V usage is TRBV19 and J usage is TRBJ2-2, with 12 bases aligning to TRBD1. The germline V gene has CDR1 LNHDA and CDR2 SQIVND (reference sequence). The CDR3 runs 15 residues. With V trimmed by 4 bases and J by 4 bases, 1 base remained unmatched. The CDR3 spells CASSKGQGATGELFF. In DNA, the CDR3 is TGTGCCAGTAGTAAGGGACAGGGGGCCACCGGGGAGCTGTTTTTT.

This chain links TRBV11-2 with TRBJ2-5; no definite D call. Trimming shortened V by 3 bases and J by 5 bases, and 13 bases separated the two germline ends. The CDR3 totals 14 residues. Germline-derived CDR1 and CDR2 are SGHAT and FQNNGV. In DNA form, the CDR3 reads TGTGCCAGCAGCTTTCTTATTCCAGCGGAGACCCAGTACTTC. Protein: CASSFLIPAETQYF.

J is TRBJ1-2 and V is TRBV29-1, with D hard to call. V was clipped by 4 bases and J by 3 bases, with 12 bases between them. Germline V gene sequence: CDR1 SQVTM, CDR2 ANQGSEA. The CDR3 is made up of 13 amino acids. The CDR3 here is CSVGEGSYYGYTF. CDR3 in DNA: TGCAGCGTTGGGGAGGGCTCGTACTATGGCTACACCTTC.

This clone was detected only a few times. The gene calls are TRBV24-1 and TRBJ2-5, with D possibly TRBD2 on 5 matching bases. V was clipped by 3 bases and J by 2 bases, with 12 bases between them. Germline values: CDR1 KGHDR, CDR2 SFDVKD. The CDR3 spans 15 residues. As DNA, the CDR3 is TGTGCCACCAGTGATGCTGGACTGAAGCAAGAGACCCAGTACTTC. Its translation: CATSDAGLKQETQYF.

The V call is TRBV5-8, the J call TRBJ1-1; D is undetermined. The ends were cut back, 6 bases at V and 1 base at J, with 10 bases in the middle. The germline gives CDR1 SGHTS, CDR2 YDEGEE. This CDR3 comprises 13 residues. In nucleotides, the CDR3 is TGTGCCAGCACCGCCAGAGGGAACACTGAAGCTTTCTTT. This codes for CASTARGNTEAFF.

The chain combines TRBV3-1 (or the pseudogene TRBV3-2) with TRBJ1-4; D is perhaps TRBD1 (6 bases). CDR3 size: 17 residues. The germline gives CDR1 LGHDT, CDR2 YNNKEL (reference sequence). V was pared by 4 bases and J by 3 bases, with 18 bases between. In DNA, the CDR3 is TGTGCCAGCAGCCGAAACCCAAACAGGGTATCTAATGAAAAACTGTTTTTT. This gives the protein CASSRNPNRVSNEKLFF.